The 24 T cell receptor beta chains presented below share a single source sample, sequenced in a study of blood T cell repertoires in COVID-19. This table comes from immunoSEQ multiplex PCR, and its TCRdb copy is limited to in-frame clones, with some not included. The sample records more than 60,000 clones, more than 75% being singletons. The specimen sequenced was PBMCs or T cells enriched from blood (not recorded which). The source of these receptors is a woman in her forties who had recovered from COVID-19.

This chain links TRBV5-8 with TRBJ2-5; the D gene is possibly TRBD1 (6 bases). Trimming stripped 1 base from V and 4 bases from J, with 14 bases between. The germline V gene has CDR1 SGHTS and CDR2 YDEGEE. There are 15 residues in the CDR3. In DNA form, the CDR3 reads TGTGCCAGCAGCTTGTTTCCACACAGGGCAGAGACCCAGTACTTC. It yields the protein CASSLFPHRAETQYF. Combining the CDR3 with reference TRBV5-8 and TRBJ2-5 gives the whole variable domain EAGVTQSPTHLIKTRGQQATLRCSPISGHTSVYWYQQALGLGLQFLLWYDEGEERNRGNFPPRFSGRQFPNYSSELNVNALELEDSALYLCASSLFPHRAETQYFGPGTRLLVL.

This clone appeared a single time. The rearrangement uses TRBV5-4 and TRBJ1-2; 7 nucleotides line up with TRBD1. CDR3 size: 14 residues. Germline loops: CDR1 SGHNT, CDR2 YYREEE (reference sequence). Trimming took 0 bases from V and 6 from J; bases not matched to a gene: 5. The CDR3 nucleotides read TGTGCCAGCAGCTTGGAAAAGGGGGCCAATGGCTACACCTTC. Protein: CASSLEKGANGYTF.

The rearrangement uses TRBV3-1 (or the pseudogene TRBV3-2) and TRBJ1-3, with D tentatively TRBD1 (6 bases). The CDR3 consists of 16 residues. Germline loops: CDR1 LGHDT, CDR2 YNNKEL (reference sequence). Trimming took 0 bases from V and 6 from J, leaving 15 bases between them. CDR3 sequence (DNA): TGTGCCAGCAGCCAAGAAGCCGCAGGGGCGGCAAACACCATATATTTT. Translated, it gives CASSQEAAGAANTIYF.

The chain is built from TRBV6-4 and TRBJ2-3; D is uncertain. V lost 0 bases, J lost 3 bases, and 7 bases lay in between. Germline values: CDR1 MRHNA, CDR2 SNTAGT. The CDR3 consists of 14 residues. The CDR3, as DNA: TGTGCCAGCAGTGACTCTGAGTGGACAGATACGCAGTATTTT. Protein sequence: CASSDSEWTDTQYF.

The genes are TRBV14 and TRBJ2-5, with D unclear. The CDR3 spans 13 residues. V was pared by 4 bases and J by 2 bases, with 8 bases between. From germline, CDR1 is SGHDN and CDR2 FVKESK. CDR3 nucleotide sequence: TGTGCCAGCAGCCTACAAACACAAGAGACCCAGTACTTC. The encoded protein is CASSLQTQETQYF.

The chain has TRBV10-2 and TRBJ1-6; D is possibly TRBD1 (5 bases). The CDR3 is 19 amino acids. Germline CDR1 WSHSY, CDR2 SAAADI. Trimming pared 0 bases from V and 0 bases from J, leaving 15 bases between. CDR3 in amino acids: CASSESAGRKSSYNSPLHF. In DNA form, the CDR3 reads TGCGCCAGCAGTGAGTCGGCAGGGCGAAAAAGCTCCTATAATTCACCCCTCCACTTT.

This chain connects TRBV7-9 to TRBJ2-1; 9 bases map to TRBD2. Trimming at V came to 4 bases and at J to 12 bases, leaving 25 bases not matched to a gene. CDR1 is SEHNR, CDR2 FQNEAQ, per germline (reference sequence). This CDR3 region has 19 residues. The CDR3 DNA is TGTGCCAGCAGCTCCGTCGAGCGGGGGGCTCCGCGGGCCAGGGGTGGGCAGTTCTTC. Translation: CASSSVERGAPRARGGQFF. Filled out from reference TRBV7-9 and TRBJ2-1, the complete variable domain reads DTGVSQNPRHKITKRGQNVTFRCDPISEHNRLYWYRQTLGQGPEFLTYFQNEAQLEKSRLLSDRFSAERPKGSFSTLEIQRTEQGDSAMYLCASSSVERGAPRARGGQFFGPGTRLTVL.

V usage is TRBV27 and J usage is TRBJ1-4; TRBD1 agrees at 7 bases. The V and J ends lost 5 bases and 6 bases, in that order; junction bases with no gene match: 3. The CDR3 has 13 amino acids. CDR1 is MNHEY, CDR2 SMNVEV, per germline (reference sequence). The CDR3 sequence: CASSAGQYEKLFF. The CDR3 coding sequence is TGTGCCAGCAGTGCGGGACAGTATGAAAAACTGTTTTTT. Full variable domain (outside the CDR3, taken from reference TRBV27 and TRBJ1-4): EAQVTQNPRYLITVTGKKLTVTCSQNMNHEYMSWYRQDPGLGLRQIYYSMNVEVTDKGDVPEGYKVSRKEKRNFPLILESPSPNQTSLYFCASSAGQYEKLFFGSGTQLSVL.

This clone was picked up one time. The chain carries TRBV5-4 and TRBJ2-3, with D possibly matching TRBD2 (5 bases). V shed 3 bases and J shed 4 bases, with 15 bases lying between them. Per the germline V gene, CDR1 is SGHNT and CDR2 is YYREEE (reference sequence). CDR3 size: 15 residues. The CDR3 sequence: CASSSIGLGADTQYF. CDR3 nucleotide sequence: TGTGCCAGCAGCTCCATTGGACTTGGGGCAGATACGCAGTATTTT.

V gene TRBV10-2 combines with J gene TRBJ2-1; 10 bases are a match to TRBD2. CDR3 size: 14 residues. In germline, CDR1 is WSHSY, CDR2 SAAADI. V trimming: 7 bases; J trimming: 4 bases; junction bases outside the gene matches: 4. In DNA, the CDR3 is TGCGCCAGCAACGGAGCGGGGGGGTACAATGAGCAGTTCTTC. Its protein product is CASNGAGGYNEQFF.

The V gene is TRBV27, the J gene TRBJ1-5; TRBD1 is a possible D gene (5 bases). CDR3 size: 13 residues. The ends were cut back, 2 bases at V and 4 bases at J, with 6 bases in the middle. CDR1 MNHEY and CDR2 SMNVEV come from the germline V gene (reference sequence). In nucleotides, the CDR3 is TGTGCCAGCAGTTTACAGGGTAATCAGCCCCAGCATTTT. This gives the protein CASSLQGNQPQHF.

This sequence joins TRBV5-6 and TRBJ2-7; D uncertain. This CDR3 region has 11 residues. Germline loops: CDR1 SGHDT, CDR2 YYEEEE. The ends were cut back, 3 bases at V and 7 bases at J, with 8 bases in the middle. The CDR3 here is CASSSNREQYF. In DNA, the CDR3 is TGTGCCAGCAGCTCGAACCGGGAGCAGTACTTC.

The rearrangement joins TRBV11-3 to TRBJ1-2; the D is unclear. This CDR3 has 13 residues. Trimming removed 7 bases at V and 6 bases at J, with 15 bases between. Germline-derived CDR1 and CDR2 are SGHNT and YENEEA. The CDR3 DNA follows: TGTGCCAGCACCCCCCGGGGAGAGGATGGCTACACCTTC. As protein: CASTPRGEDGYTF. Filled out from reference TRBV11-3 and TRBJ1-2, the complete variable domain reads EAGVVQSPRYKIIEKKQPVAFWCNPISGHNTLYWYLQNLGQGPELLIRYENEEAVDDSQLPKDRFSAERLKGVDSTLKIQPAELGDSAVYLCASTPRGEDGYTFGSGTRLTVV.

This clone was seen only once. The chain couples TRBV5-1 to TRBJ1-2; D is ambiguous. Trimming removed 4 bases from V and 2 bases from J, with 9 bases in between. The V gene's germline CDR1 is SGHRS and CDR2 YFSETQ. This CDR3 has 13 residues. In DNA, the CDR3 is TGCGCCAGCAGCAACATACAGAACTATGGCTACACCTTC. This encodes CASSNIQNYGYTF.

V usage is TRBV25-1 and J usage is TRBJ2-1; the match to TRBD2 covers 9 bases. Looked up from germline, CDR1 is MGHDK and CDR2 is SYGVNS. This CDR3 spans 16 amino acids. Unmatched junction bases numbered 3, after V lost 1 base and J lost 2 bases. The CDR3: CASSEFGGGAYNEQFF. The CDR3 DNA reads TGTGCCAGCAGTGAATTCGGCGGGGGGGCCTACAATGAGCAGTTCTTC. Complete variable domain (other parts from reference TRBV25-1 and TRBJ2-1): EADIYQTPRYLVIGTGKKITLECSQTMGHDKMYWYQQDPGMELHLIHYSYGVNSTEKGDLSSESTVSRIRTEHFPLTLESARPSHTSQYLCASSEFGGGAYNEQFFGPGTRLTVL.

The V call is TRBV27, the J call TRBJ2-7; 8 nucleotides match TRBD2. Germline-derived CDR1 and CDR2 are MNHEY and SMNVEV (reference sequence). The CDR3 has 16 amino acids. V lost 6 bases and J lost 6; bases outside the gene matches: 16. CDR3 protein: CASSYLGGAGGIEQYF. CDR3 DNA sequence: TGTGCCAGCAGCTACCTCGGGGGGGCGGGGGGAATCGAGCAGTACTTC.

This clone was seen once. J is TRBJ2-1 and V is TRBV11-2; 11 bases map to TRBD2. Losses at the gene ends were 5 bases for V and 5 bases for J; bases not matched to a gene: 8. This CDR3 has 16 amino acids. Germline V gene sequence: CDR1 SGHAT, CDR2 FQNNGV. CDR3 bases: TGTGCCAGCAGCCCATGGGTGGGACTAGCGGACAATGAGCAGTTCTTC. It is translated as CASSPWVGLADNEQFF.

This clone was recorded only once. The chain recombines TRBV29-1 with TRBJ1-1; a weak D match, TRBD1 (5 bases). V was cut by 1 base and J by 11 bases, with 14 bases left in between. The CDR3 sequence is 12 residues long. Germline assignment: CDR1 SQVTM and CDR2 ANQGSEA. Here the CDR3 DNA reads TGCAGCGTTGAAGTGGCGGCGGGGGGGGCTTTCTTT. Translating gives CSVEVAAGGAFF. Filled out from reference TRBV29-1 and TRBJ1-1, the complete variable domain reads SAVISQKPSRDICQRGTSLTIQCQVDSQVTMMFWYRQQPGQSLTLIATANQGSEATYESGFVIDKFPISRPNLTFSTLTVSNMSPEDSSIYLCSVEVAAGGAFFGQGTRLTVV.

The rearrangement joins TRBV20-1 to TRBJ1-5; 7 bases align to TRBD1. Germline V gene lookup returns CDR1 DFQATT and CDR2 SNEGSKA (reference sequence). The CDR3 runs to 15 residues. With V trimmed by 3 bases and J by 4 bases, 9 bases remained unmatched. The CDR3 sequence: CSASAPGTENQPQHF. Here the CDR3 DNA reads TGCAGTGCTAGTGCCCCCGGGACAGAGAATCAGCCCCAGCATTTT.

The V gene is TRBV9, the J gene TRBJ2-7; tentative D call: TRBD1 (6 bases). CDR1 and CDR2 (germline): SGDLS, YYNGEE. CDR3 length: 14 residues. V was trimmed by 0 bases and J by 5 bases, leaving 12 bases between them. This CDR3 is CASSVAGARNEQYF. The CDR3 DNA reads as TGTGCCAGCAGCGTAGCAGGGGCGCGCAACGAGCAGTACTTC.

The chain links TRBV5-1 to TRBJ2-3, with D possibly matching TRBD1 (6 bases). The CDR3 runs 15 residues. The V gene's germline CDR1 is SGHRS and CDR2 YFSETQ. V was shortened by 0 bases and J by 4 bases, with 12 bases between the two germline ends. The CDR3 here is CASSLEGRGADTQYF. The CDR3 nucleotides read TGCGCCAGCAGCTTGGAGGGCAGGGGTGCAGATACGCAGTATTTT.

In DNA form, the CDR3 reads TGCAGCGCCTTAGCGGGGGGCCACTACGAGCAGTACTTC. It is translated as CSALAGGHYEQYF. The V gene is TRBV29-1, the J gene TRBJ2-7; 10 bases are a match to TRBD2. The CDR3 length is 13 residues. Germline V gene lookup returns CDR1 SQVTM and CDR2 ANQGSEA. V lost 7 bases, J lost 3 bases, and 6 bases stayed unmatched.

V is TRBV2 and J is TRBJ2-1; 9 bases agree with TRBD2. CDR1 is SNHLY and CDR2 is FYNNEI in the germline V gene. The CDR3 totals 15 residues. V was pared by 6 bases and J by 7 bases, with 10 bases of the junction left unmatched. DNA for the CDR3: TGTGCCAGCAGCGTCAGGCGGGGGGGCCTGAATGAGCAGTTCTTC. It yields the protein CASSVRRGGLNEQFF. Full variable domain (outside the CDR3, taken from reference TRBV2 and TRBJ2-1): EPEVTQTPSHQVTQMGQEVILRCVPISNHLYFYWYRQILGQKVEFLVSFYNNEISEKSEIFDDQFSVERPDGSNFTLKIRSTKLEDSAMYFCASSVRRGGLNEQFFGPGTRLTVL.

This clone came up a few times. The gene calls are TRBV29-1 and TRBJ2-2; 7 nucleotides match TRBD2. Germline V lookup: CDR1 SQVTM, CDR2 ANQGSEA. Unmatched junction bases numbered 12, after V lost 6 bases and J lost 2 bases. The CDR3 has 16 amino acids. DNA for the CDR3: TGCAGCGTCAAGCGGGGTGCGGGATCCAACACCGGGGAGCTGTTTTTT. Translated: CSVKRGAGSNTGELFF.